One sample yielded the 20 T cell receptor beta chains listed below, sequenced in a study of cytomegalovirus exposure and HLA in healthy donors. Primers for the PCR totalled 60 Vbeta and 13 Jbeta. Assay used: immunoSEQ multiplex PCR; TCRdb lists only in-frame clones, some missing. The sample shows around 140,000 clones, roughly 80% of them seen only once. The material sequenced was PBMCs. The receptors here all came from a man aged 40-49 years in good health and CMV-seronegative.

This chain connects TRBV10-2 to TRBJ1-1, with D tentatively TRBD1 (5 bases). Trimming pared 6 bases from V and 7 bases from J, leaving 9 bases between. CDR1 and CDR2 from the germline V gene are WSHSY and SAAADI. This CDR3 region has 11 residues. CDR3 in DNA: TGCGCCAGCAGGGGCAGGGTTGAAGCTTTCTTT. Translated, it gives CASRGRVEAFF.

The rearrangement links TRBV5-4 to TRBJ1-6, with 9 bases lining up with TRBD1. Germline V gives CDR1 SGHNT, CDR2 YYREEE (reference sequence). The CDR3 sequence is 14 residues long. Unmatched junction bases numbered 9, after V lost 4 bases and J lost 13 bases. CDR3 nucleotide sequence: TGTGCCAGCAGCCCTCCCGGGACAGGGTATCCCCTCCACTTT. It encodes CASSPPGTGYPLHF.

This clone has just a few counts. Written as DNA, the CDR3 is TGCGCCAGCAGGGGGGCGGTTAAGAATGAGCAGTTCTTC. Amino acids: CASRGAVKNEQFF. This chain uses TRBV5-1 with TRBJ2-1; TRBD1 is a possible D gene (6 bases). This CDR3 contains 13 residues. Looked up from germline, CDR1 is SGHRS and CDR2 is YFSETQ. V was clipped by 5 bases and J by 7 bases, with 13 bases between them.

V gene TRBV19 combines with J gene TRBJ2-1; 8 bases are shared with TRBD2. This CDR3 has 15 residues. The V and J ends lost 11 bases and 3 bases, in that order; junction bases with no gene match: 12. Germline-derived CDR1 and CDR2 are LNHDA and SQIVND (reference sequence). CDR3 nucleotide sequence: TGTGCCGCTTCCCCCTTAGCGGGGCGCTACAATGAGCAGTTCTTC. Encoded protein: CAASPLAGRYNEQFF.

V and J are TRBV18 and TRBJ2-3, with TRBD2 matching 9 bases. This CDR3 has 15 amino acids. V lost 1 base and J lost 1; bases outside the gene matches: 0. Germline V gene data show CDR1 as KGHSH and CDR2 as LQKENI. This chain's CDR3 is CASSPRLAGTDTQYF. Written as DNA, the CDR3 is TGTGCCAGCTCACCACGACTAGCGGGCACAGATACGCAGTATTTT. Filled out from reference TRBV18 and TRBJ2-3, the complete variable domain reads NAGVMQNPRHLVRRRGQEARLRCSPMKGHSHVYWYRQLPEEGLKFMVYLQKENIIDESGMPKERFSAEFPKEGPSILRIQQVVRGDSAAYFCASSPRLAGTDTQYFGPGTRLTVL.

Regarding this clone: An end of the junction differs from the germline gene, which may be a read error. Other DNA sequences from this sample encode an identical CDR3 as well. The chain uses TRBV29-1 and TRBJ1-1; 8 nucleotides line up with TRBD1. The CDR3 runs to 13 residues. Germline assignment: CDR1 SQVTM and CDR2 ANQGSEA. The CDR3 DNA reads as TGCAGCGTTCGATGGGGACAGGACACCGAAGCTTTCTTT. It translates to CSVRWGQDTEAFF.

This clone turned up a few times. The chain couples TRBV5-1 to TRBJ1-4, with D unresolved. CDR1 and CDR2 (germline): SGHRS, YFSETQ. The CDR3 runs 15 residues. V was pared by 0 bases and J by 8 bases, with 14 bases between. CDR3 loop: CASSLDPNSREKLFF. Written as DNA, the CDR3 is TGCGCCAGCAGCTTGGATCCGAACTCGAGGGAAAAACTGTTTTTT. The full variable domain, in which reference TRBV5-1 and TRBJ1-4 provide the parts outside the CDR3, is KAGVTQTPRYLIKTRGQQVTLSCSPISGHRSVSWYQQTPGQGLQFLFEYFSETQRNKGNFPGRFSGRQFSNSRSEMNVSTLELGDSALYLCASSLDPNSREKLFFGSGTQLSVL.

The chain employs TRBV5-4 and TRBJ2-5; 10 bases agree with TRBD2. Germline V CDR1 and CDR2: SGHNT, YYREEE (reference sequence). The length of the CDR3 is 16 residues. V shed 0 bases and J 5 bases; nucleotides not matched to a gene: 7. CDR3 sequence: CASSLVAGGWEETQYF. In DNA form, the CDR3 reads TGTGCCAGCAGCTTGGTAGCGGGGGGCTGGGAGGAGACCCAGTACTTC.

V gene TRBV6-5 combines with J gene TRBJ2-7; 9 bases are shared with TRBD2. The trim removed 0 bases at V and 1 base at J, leaving 4 bases unmatched. This CDR3 is 16 amino acids long. Germline-derived CDR1 and CDR2 are MNHEY and SVGAGI. CDR3 protein: CASSYSASGASYEQYF. The CDR3 DNA follows: TGTGCCAGCAGTTACTCAGCTAGCGGGGCGTCCTACGAGCAGTACTTC.

CDR3 DNA sequence: TGTGCCAGCCGTCCCCTCCGGAACACCGGGGAGCTGTTTTTT. Translation gives CASRPLRNTGELFF. V usage is TRBV11-1 and J usage is TRBJ2-2; D gene unclear. This CDR3 is 14 amino acids long. Trimming left V 8 bases short and J 1 base short, with 11 bases between. Germline assignment: CDR1 SGHAT and CDR2 FQDESV (reference sequence).

V is TRBV13 and J is TRBJ2-2, with D possibly being TRBD2 (6 bases). V lost 5 bases to trimming and J lost 2 bases, with 9 bases between them. This CDR3 is 14 amino acids long. Germline-derived CDR1 and CDR2 are PRHDT and FYEKMQ (reference sequence). CDR3 residues: CASSPEGNTGELFF. As DNA, the CDR3 is TGTGCCAGCAGCCCGGAGGGCAACACCGGGGAGCTGTTTTTT.

This chain links TRBV5-6 with TRBJ1-5; D may be TRBD1 (5 bases). This CDR3 has 16 residues. Germline V CDR1 and CDR2: SGHDT, YYEEEE. The V and J ends lost 4 bases and 0 bases respectively, with 14 bases between them. The CDR3: CASSQRTRTSNQPQHF. For the CDR3, the DNA is TGTGCCAGCAGCCAAAGGACAAGAACTAGCAATCAGCCCCAGCATTTT.

The CDR3 loop reads CASRLAPAGETQYF. Here the CDR3 DNA reads TGTGCCAGCAGACTAGCTCCGGCTGGAGAGACCCAGTACTTC. V gene TRBV27 combines with J gene TRBJ2-5, with a possible D match to TRBD2 (6 bases). The V gene lost 6 bases and the J gene lost 4 bases, with 15 bases spanning the gap. Germline V CDR1 and CDR2: MNHEY, SMNVEV (reference sequence). CDR3 length equals 14 residues.

The table lists this clone with a few counts. The chain links TRBV9 to TRBJ2-1; D is possibly TRBD2 (7 bases). This CDR3 is built from 15 residues. Germline V lookup: CDR1 SGDLS, CDR2 YYNGEE. The V end lost 2 bases, the J end lost 5 bases, and 14 bases lay between the germline ends. CDR3 sequence: CASSVDGGTHNEQFF. The CDR3 DNA reads TGTGCCAGCAGCGTCGACGGGGGGACACACAATGAGCAGTTCTTC.

The CDR3 DNA sequence: TGTGCCAGCAGCGTAGAAGGACAGGGAACAGTTTATGAGCAGTTCTTC. It codes for CASSVEGQGTVYEQFF. The chain couples TRBV9 to TRBJ2-1; 8 bases agree with TRBD1. J lost 8 bases, V lost 0 bases, and 10 bases had no gene match. The CDR3 runs to 16 residues. CDR1 and CDR2 (germline): SGDLS, YYNGEE. Full variable domain (rest looked up from reference TRBV9 and TRBJ2-1): DSGVTQTPKHLITATGQRVTLRCSPRSGDLSVYWYQQSLDQGLQFLIQYYNGEERAKGNILERFSAQQFPDLHSELNLSSLELGDSALYFCASSVEGQGTVYEQFFGPGTRLTVL.

This clone was counted once. The chain couples TRBV7-6 to TRBJ2-2; maybe TRBD2 (6 bases). V lost 5 bases and J lost 8, with 24 bases in between. The CDR3 is 17 amino acids. Germline V gene sequence: CDR1 SGHVS, CDR2 FNYEAQ. CDR3 nucleotide sequence: TGTGCCAGCAGCAGTCCGCCTCCGGGACTTTCCCGGGGGGAGCTGTTTTTT. The encoded protein is CASSSPPPGLSRGELFF.

This chain joins TRBV10-3 and TRBJ1-2; D not certain. This CDR3 has 12 residues. V was clipped by 11 bases and J by 4 bases, with 14 bases between them. CDR1 and CDR2 (germline): ENHRY, SYGVKD. This CDR3 is CASNSGVYGYTF. As DNA, the CDR3 is TGTGCCTCAAATTCGGGTGTCTATGGCTACACCTTC.

The J gene is TRBJ1-1, the V gene TRBV19, with D maybe TRBD1 (6 bases). V was pared by 2 bases and J by 5 bases, with 15 bases between. CDR3 length: 15 residues. The germline gives CDR1 LNHDA, CDR2 SQIVND (reference sequence). CDR3 in amino acids: CASSISGGGWTEAFF. The CDR3 coding sequence is TGTGCCAGTAGTATAAGTGGGGGCGGATGGACTGAAGCTTTCTTT.

This clone was recorded a few times. The chain carries TRBV5-4 and TRBJ1-1; D unclear. The V and J ends lost 1 base and 3 bases respectively, with 13 bases between them. This CDR3 has 15 amino acids. Germline V lookup: CDR1 SGHNT, CDR2 YYREEE (reference sequence). CDR3 region: CASSLSGGLYTEAFF. CDR3 sequence (DNA): TGTGCCAGCAGCTTGTCAGGAGGACTGTACACTGAAGCTTTCTTT.

V is TRBV5-1 and J is TRBJ2-2; the match to TRBD2 covers 10 bases. Losses at the gene ends were 0 bases for V and 3 bases for J; bases not matched to a gene: 8. Germline V lookup: CDR1 SGHRS, CDR2 YFSETQ. The CDR3 runs 18 residues. The CDR3 region has the DNA TGCGCCAGCAGCTTGGCCCAAATAGCGGGGGGACACACCGGGGAGCTGTTTTTT. Translation gives CASSLAQIAGGHTGELFF. Full variable domain (rest looked up from reference TRBV5-1 and TRBJ2-2): KAGVTQTPRYLIKTRGQQVTLSCSPISGHRSVSWYQQTPGQGLQFLFEYFSETQRNKGNFPGRFSGRQFSNSRSEMNVSTLELGDSALYLCASSLAQIAGGHTGELFFGEGSRLTVL.